The rows below give T cell receptor beta chains drawn from one sample of a study of blood T cell repertoires in COVID-19. Assay used: immunoSEQ multiplex PCR; TCRdb lists only in-frame clones, some missing. The sample includes roughly 34,000 clones, 90% seen only once; the top ten take roughly 19%. Sequencing was done on a sample of peripheral blood. Receptors originate from an elderly man with acute or convalescent COVID-19. Both conserved end residues are part of each CDR3. A D gene is named only where the DNA matches it firmly. For some rows the clone size is stated as once, few or many, or as a class when expanded; others skip it.

d_gene: TRBD1
abundance: .
v_gene: TRBV9
CDR3aa: CASSVGLGTGTDTQYF

d_gene: .
abundance: .
v_gene: TRBV29-1
CDR3aa: CSVEVPGADTQYF

d_gene: TRBD1
abundance: .
v_gene: TRBV11-3
CDR3aa: CASSLAPIKTDRGFTDTQYF

d_gene: .
abundance: .
v_gene: TRBV27
CDR3aa: CASSLSYSGEYGYTF

d_gene: TRBD1
abundance: few
v_gene: TRBV4-1
CDR3aa: CASSQRQGSSDTQYF

d_gene: .
abundance: .
v_gene: TRBV7-2
CDR3aa: CASSPLGASNEQFF

d_gene: TRBD2
abundance: .
v_gene: TRBV3-1/TRBV3-2
CDR3aa: CASSQWTQGSGLAYQYF

d_gene: .
abundance: .
v_gene: TRBV18
CDR3aa: CASSPKGQGSGGSPLHF

d_gene: .
abundance: .
v_gene: TRBV10-3
CDR3aa: CAISDPRGAGEKLFF

d_gene: TRBD1
abundance: .
v_gene: TRBV3-1/TRBV3-2
CDR3aa: CASSPGRGREQFF

d_gene: .
abundance: once
v_gene: TRBV3-1/TRBV3-2
CDR3aa: CASSQELNTGELFF

d_gene: .
abundance: .
v_gene: TRBV19
CDR3aa: CASTVSTTSTDTQYF

d_gene: .
abundance: .
v_gene: TRBV5-1
CDR3aa: CASSLAQVGTEAFF

d_gene: .
abundance: once
v_gene: TRBV29-1
CDR3aa: CSVQSISGNTIYF

d_gene: .
abundance: .
v_gene: TRBV28
CDR3aa: CASRESNTEAFF

d_gene: TRBD1
abundance: .
v_gene: TRBV6-5
CDR3aa: CASRIQGASYEQYF

d_gene: TRBD1
abundance: .
v_gene: TRBV7-8
CDR3aa: CASSLFSGGNYGYTF